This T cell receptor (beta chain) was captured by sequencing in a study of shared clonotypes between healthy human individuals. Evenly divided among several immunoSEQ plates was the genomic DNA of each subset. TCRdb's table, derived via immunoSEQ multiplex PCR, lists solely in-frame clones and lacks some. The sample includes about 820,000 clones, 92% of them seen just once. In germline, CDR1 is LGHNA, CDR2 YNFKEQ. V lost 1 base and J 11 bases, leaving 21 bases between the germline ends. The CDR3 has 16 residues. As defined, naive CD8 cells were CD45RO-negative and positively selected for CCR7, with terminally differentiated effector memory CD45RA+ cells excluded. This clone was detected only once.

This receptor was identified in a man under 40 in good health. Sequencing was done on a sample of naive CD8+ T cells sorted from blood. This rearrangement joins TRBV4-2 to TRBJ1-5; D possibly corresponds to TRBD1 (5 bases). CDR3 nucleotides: TGTGCCAGCAGCCAAGGTACTGGGGGAAATCGGGCAGCCCAGCATTTT. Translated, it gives CASSQGTGGNRAAQHF.